This T cell receptor (beta chain) was recorded in a study of T cell repertoires in cytomegalovirus infection. About the study: Indications came from public TCR beta signatures; they pointed to CMV infection and to a matching HLA type. Study outcomes and limitations: Ex vivo, HLA-C-restricted CMV-specific TCR beta clonotypes prevailed over the rest of the response. Summed frequency of shared TCR beta families picked out CMV carriers who also had the relevant HLA.

There are 13 residues in the CDR3. CDR1 is SGHAT, CDR2 FQNNGV, per germline. V lost 3 bases and J 5 bases, leaving 10 bases between the germline ends. Each CDR3 protein is one row after TCRdb ran MiXCR on the reads. The profile shows about 310,000 distinct CDR3 sequences, under 20% of them singletons. For this clonotype: Its antigen remains unidentified.

The sequencing input was PBMCs. The chain has TRBV11-2 and TRBJ1-2; maybe TRBD1 (5 bases). The sequence was obtained from a human donor in good health (CMV status not recorded). Some clones in this sample may be carry-over from other donors' samples. The CDR3 reads CASSFDRRYGYTF. In DNA form, the CDR3 reads TGTGCCAGCAGCTTCGACAGACGGTATGGCTACACCTTC.